The TCR beta chain under discussion was sequenced for a study of T cells after yellow fever vaccination. TCRdb re-called the 5' RACE reads through MiXCR, storing one row per CDR3 protein. The sample consists of some 22,000 distinct CDR3 sequences, roughly 5% of them appearing once. This CDR3 region has 13 residues. V lost 6 bases and J 1 base, leaving 8 bases between the germline ends. Germline loops: CDR1 MRHNA, CDR2 SNTAGT. By proportion, this clonotype is medium-sized. Whole-study results and caveats: Memory subsets that were sorted on day 0 lacked detectable signal for almost all vaccine-responding clonotypes. The booster response re-showed most primary clones: about 96% CD4, approximately 86% CD8.

This chain links TRBV6-4 with TRBJ2-3; possible D gene TRBD1, 6 bases. The sequenced sample was PBMCs, either bulk or a sorted T-cell subset (CD4+, CD8+, memory, or dextramer-sorted; not recorded which), obtained around 45 days after the first yellow fever vaccination. The TCR was taken from a man aged 18 to 29 who received the YFV17D yellow fever vaccine. CDR3 DNA sequence: TGTGCCAGCAGCAACAGGGGCACAGATACGCAGTATTTT. It translates to CASSNRGTDTQYF.